What follows are 11 T cell receptor beta chains derived from one specimen sequenced in a study of blood T cell repertoires in COVID-19. TCRdb's copy holds only in-frame clones and misses some; the assay was immunoSEQ multiplex PCR. The table shows about 190,000 clones, with approximately 90% occurring only once. Sequenced material: peripheral blood. These receptors were obtained from a human donor in a cohort sampled during active COVID-19.

Remarks on this clone: Other DNA variants within this sample encode the same CDR3. This chain joins TRBV6-5 and TRBJ2-7; 10 bases are shared with TRBD1. The CDR3 sequence is 14 residues long. Trimming removed 4 bases from V and 2 bases from J; junction bases left unmatched: 2. The germline V gene has CDR1 MNHEY and CDR2 SVGAGI. The CDR3 DNA is TGTGCCAGCAGTTTAGGACAGGGGGCCTACGAGCAGTACTTC. Translation gives CASSLGQGAYEQYF.

The rearrangement uses TRBV2 and TRBJ1-2, with D hard to call. Between the trimmed V and J ends, which lost 8 bases and 7 bases, there was a span of 11 bases. This CDR3 comprises 11 residues. Germline CDR1 reads SNHLY; CDR2 reads FYNNEI. DNA for the CDR3: TGTGCCAGCGGAGCATCCCTTGGCTACACCTTC. Protein sequence: CASGASLGYTF.

The CDR3 DNA reads as TGTGCCAGCTCACCACCCCCGGACAGGGGAAATAAGCAGTACTTC. As protein: CASSPPPDRGNKQYF. The chain has TRBV18 and TRBJ2-7, with 9 bases lining up with TRBD1. Losses at the gene ends were 0 bases for V and 8 bases for J; bases not matched to a gene: 8. This CDR3 region has 15 residues. The germline CDR1 and CDR2 sequences are KGHSH and LQKENI.

The chain combines TRBV3-1 (or the pseudogene TRBV3-2) with TRBJ2-3, with TRBD2 identical over 9 bases. The germline V gene has CDR1 LGHDT and CDR2 YNNKEL (reference sequence). Trimming cost V 0 bases and J 4 bases; bases outside gene matches: 5. This CDR3 contains 16 residues. This chain's CDR3 is CASSQDMAGGSDTQYF. The DNA for the CDR3 is TGTGCCAGCAGCCAAGATATGGCGGGAGGGTCAGATACGCAGTATTTT.

This chain uses TRBV11-2 with TRBJ2-3; weak D call: TRBD2 (6 bases). CDR1 is SGHAT, CDR2 FQNNGV, per germline. The CDR3 contains 17 residues. The V end lost 5 bases, the J end lost 0 bases, and 18 bases lay between the germline ends. The CDR3 region has the DNA TGTGCCAGCAGCCCAGGAGCGGGTAGATTTAGCACAGATACGCAGTATTTT. As protein: CASSPGAGRFSTDTQYF.

The chain links TRBV6-5 to TRBJ2-7; D might be TRBD2 (6 bases). CDR1 and CDR2 from the germline V gene are MNHEY and SVGAGI. This CDR3 spans 15 amino acids. V was pared by 3 bases and J by 0 bases, with 12 bases between. CDR3 coding DNA: TGTGCCAGCAGTTATAGGGACTCGAGCTCCTACGAGCAGTACTTC. As protein: CASSYRDSSSYEQYF.

V and J are TRBV6-5 and TRBJ1-1; D remains unclear. CDR3 length equals 13 residues. Germline values: CDR1 MNHEY, CDR2 SVGAGI. V was pared by 6 bases and J by 0 bases, with 8 bases between. As DNA, the CDR3 is TGTGCCAGCAGCAACAATATGAACACTGAAGCTTTCTTT. This encodes CASSNNMNTEAFF.

The chain has TRBV5-1 and TRBJ2-1, with TRBD2 identical over 7 bases. The J segment lost 4 bases and the V segment lost 4 bases, leaving 5 bases of the junction unmatched. This CDR3 is 14 amino acids long. The germline gives CDR1 SGHRS, CDR2 YFSETQ. The CDR3 sequence: CASSPGTKYNEQFF. The CDR3 DNA follows: TGCGCCAGCAGCCCTGGGACTAAATACAATGAGCAGTTCTTC.

This rearrangement joins TRBV2 to TRBJ1-1; 10 bases match TRBD1. Germline V gene data show CDR1 as SNHLY and CDR2 as FYNNEI. Trimming removed 6 bases from V and 8 bases from J; junction bases left unmatched: 15. The CDR3 spans 16 residues. The CDR3 loop reads CASRDLGPTGGPEAFF. In nucleotides, the CDR3 is TGTGCCAGCAGGGACCTGGGGCCGACAGGGGGCCCCGAAGCTTTCTTT.

The DNA of the CDR3 is TGTGCCAGCAGGACCGACAGGGGCAAACCCTACGAGCAGTACTTC. Translating it yields CASRTDRGKPYEQYF. This rearrangement joins TRBV6-6 to TRBJ2-7; 8 bases are a match to TRBD1. Trimming took 6 bases from V and 2 from J; bases not matched to a gene: 9. The CDR3 runs 15 residues. From germline, CDR1 is MNHNY and CDR2 SVGAGI (reference sequence).

This rearrangement joins TRBV5-1 to TRBJ2-7, with 10 bases fitting TRBD1. The CDR3 has 15 residues. Per germline, CDR1 SGHRS and CDR2 YFSETQ. With V trimmed by 9 bases and J by 3 bases, 12 bases remained unmatched. CDR3 in amino acids: CATRITGTGVYEQYF. The DNA for the CDR3 is TGCGCCACCCGTATAACCGGGACAGGGGTCTACGAGCAGTACTTC.